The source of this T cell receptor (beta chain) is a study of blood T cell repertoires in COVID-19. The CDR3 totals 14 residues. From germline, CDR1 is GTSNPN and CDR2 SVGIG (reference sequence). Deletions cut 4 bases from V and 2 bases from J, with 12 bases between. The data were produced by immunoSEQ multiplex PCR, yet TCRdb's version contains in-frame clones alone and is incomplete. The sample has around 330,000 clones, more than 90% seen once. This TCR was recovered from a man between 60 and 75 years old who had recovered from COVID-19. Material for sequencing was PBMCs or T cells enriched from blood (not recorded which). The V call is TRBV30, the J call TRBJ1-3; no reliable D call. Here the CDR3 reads CAWMGGNAGNTIYF. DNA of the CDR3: TGTGCCTGGATGGGAGGCAATGCTGGAAACACCATATATTTT.